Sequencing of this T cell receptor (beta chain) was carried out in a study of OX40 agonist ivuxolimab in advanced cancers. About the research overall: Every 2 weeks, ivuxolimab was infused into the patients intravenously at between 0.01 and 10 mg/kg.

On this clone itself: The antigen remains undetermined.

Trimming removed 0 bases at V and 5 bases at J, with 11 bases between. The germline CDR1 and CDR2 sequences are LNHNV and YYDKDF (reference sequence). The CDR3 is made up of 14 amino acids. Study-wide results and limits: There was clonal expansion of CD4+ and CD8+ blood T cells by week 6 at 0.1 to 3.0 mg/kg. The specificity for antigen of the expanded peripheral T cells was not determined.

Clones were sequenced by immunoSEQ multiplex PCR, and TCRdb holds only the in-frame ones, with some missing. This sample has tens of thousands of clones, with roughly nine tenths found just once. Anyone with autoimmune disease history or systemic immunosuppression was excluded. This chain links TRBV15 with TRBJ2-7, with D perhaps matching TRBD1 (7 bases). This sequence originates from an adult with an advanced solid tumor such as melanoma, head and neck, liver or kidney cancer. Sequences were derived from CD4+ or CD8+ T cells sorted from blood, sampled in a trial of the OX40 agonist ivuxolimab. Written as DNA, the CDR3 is TGTGCCACCAGCAGAGAACTCAGGGGGGACGAGCAGTACGTC. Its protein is CATSRELRGDEQYV.